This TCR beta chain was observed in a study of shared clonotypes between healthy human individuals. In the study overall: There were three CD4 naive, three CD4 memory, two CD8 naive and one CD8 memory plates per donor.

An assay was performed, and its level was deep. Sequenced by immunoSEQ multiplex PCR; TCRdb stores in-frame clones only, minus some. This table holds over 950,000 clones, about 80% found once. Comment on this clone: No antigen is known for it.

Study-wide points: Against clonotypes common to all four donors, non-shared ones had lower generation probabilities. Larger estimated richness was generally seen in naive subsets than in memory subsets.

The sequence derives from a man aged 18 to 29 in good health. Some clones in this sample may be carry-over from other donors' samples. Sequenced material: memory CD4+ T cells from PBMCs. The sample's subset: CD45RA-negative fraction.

CDR3 DNA sequence: TGTGCCAGCAGCATTACGACAGGGAGGATGCAGTATTTT. Residues: CASSITTGRMQYF. This sequence joins TRBV21-1 and TRBJ2-3; TRBD1, the table's D call, was not compared with the DNA. TRBV21-1 is a listed pseudogene. This CDR3 is 13 amino acids long.